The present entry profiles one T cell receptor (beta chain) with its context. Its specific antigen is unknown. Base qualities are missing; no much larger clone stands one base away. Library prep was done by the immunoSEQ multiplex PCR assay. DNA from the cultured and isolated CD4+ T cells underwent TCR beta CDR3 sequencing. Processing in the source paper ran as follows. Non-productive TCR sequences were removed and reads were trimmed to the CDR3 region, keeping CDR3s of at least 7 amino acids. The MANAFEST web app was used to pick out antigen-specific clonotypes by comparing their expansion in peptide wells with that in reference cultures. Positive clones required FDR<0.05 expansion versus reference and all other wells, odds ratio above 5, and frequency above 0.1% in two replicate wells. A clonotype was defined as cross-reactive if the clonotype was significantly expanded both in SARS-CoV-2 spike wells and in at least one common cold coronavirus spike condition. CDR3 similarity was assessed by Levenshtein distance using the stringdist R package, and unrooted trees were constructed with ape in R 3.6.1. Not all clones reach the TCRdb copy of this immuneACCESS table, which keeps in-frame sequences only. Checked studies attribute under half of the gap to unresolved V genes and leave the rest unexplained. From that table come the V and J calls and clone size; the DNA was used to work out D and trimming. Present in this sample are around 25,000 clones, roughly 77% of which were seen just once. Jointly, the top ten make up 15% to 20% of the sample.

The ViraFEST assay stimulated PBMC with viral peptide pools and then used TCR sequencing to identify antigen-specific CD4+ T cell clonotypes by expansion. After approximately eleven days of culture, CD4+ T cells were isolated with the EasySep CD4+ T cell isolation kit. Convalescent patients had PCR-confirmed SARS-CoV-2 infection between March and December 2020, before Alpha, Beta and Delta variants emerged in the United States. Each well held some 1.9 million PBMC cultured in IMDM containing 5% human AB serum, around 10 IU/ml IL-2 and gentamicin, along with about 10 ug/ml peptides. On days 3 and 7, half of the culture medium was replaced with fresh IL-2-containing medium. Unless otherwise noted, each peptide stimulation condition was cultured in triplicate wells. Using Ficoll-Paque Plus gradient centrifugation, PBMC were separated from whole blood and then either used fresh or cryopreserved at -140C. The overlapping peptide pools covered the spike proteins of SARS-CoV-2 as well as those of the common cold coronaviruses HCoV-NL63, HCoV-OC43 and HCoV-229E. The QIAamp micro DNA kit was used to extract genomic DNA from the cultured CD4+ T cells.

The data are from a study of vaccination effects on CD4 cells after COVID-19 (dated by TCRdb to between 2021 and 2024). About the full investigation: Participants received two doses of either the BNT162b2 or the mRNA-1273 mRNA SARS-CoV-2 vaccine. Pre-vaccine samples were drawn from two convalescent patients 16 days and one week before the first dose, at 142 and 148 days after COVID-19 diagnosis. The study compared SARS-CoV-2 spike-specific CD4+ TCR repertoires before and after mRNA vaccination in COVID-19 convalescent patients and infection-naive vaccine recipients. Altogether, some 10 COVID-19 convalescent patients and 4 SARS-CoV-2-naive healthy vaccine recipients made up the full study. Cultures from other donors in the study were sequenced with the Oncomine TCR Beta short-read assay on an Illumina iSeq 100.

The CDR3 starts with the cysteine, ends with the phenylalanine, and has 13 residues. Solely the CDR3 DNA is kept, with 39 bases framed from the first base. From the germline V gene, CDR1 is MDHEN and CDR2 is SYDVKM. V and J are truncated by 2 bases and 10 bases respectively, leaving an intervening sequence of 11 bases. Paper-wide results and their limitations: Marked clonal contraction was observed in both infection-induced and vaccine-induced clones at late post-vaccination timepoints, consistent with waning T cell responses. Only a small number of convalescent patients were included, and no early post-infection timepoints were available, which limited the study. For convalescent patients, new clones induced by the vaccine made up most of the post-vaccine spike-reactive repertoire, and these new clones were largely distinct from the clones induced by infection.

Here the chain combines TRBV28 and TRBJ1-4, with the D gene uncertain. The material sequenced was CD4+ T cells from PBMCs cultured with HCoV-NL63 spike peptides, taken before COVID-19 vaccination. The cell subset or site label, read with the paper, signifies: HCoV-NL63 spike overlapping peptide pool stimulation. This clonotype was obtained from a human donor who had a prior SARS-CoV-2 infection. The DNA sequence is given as TGTGCCAGCAGTTTAGTGGCGGTGGGAAAACTGTTTTTT. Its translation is CASSLVAVGKLFF.